The 23 T cell receptor beta chains presented below share a single source sample, sequenced in a study of regulatory T cells in long-lasting Graves disease. Time point specified: newly diagnosed GD, antithyroid drugs for less than 3 months. The authors made the TCR library using RNA they extracted from PBMCs. The TCR beta library used iRepertoire HTBI primers with Arm-PCR amplification of CDR3. TCRdb used MiXCR to reprocess the multiplex PCR reads, holding one entry per CDR3 protein. The sample lists 350,000 to 550,000 distinct CDR3 sequences; less than 20% were seen once. This sample also appeared in a second study, on T cells in Graves' hyperthyroidism and ophthalmopathy.

Sequences were derived from peripheral blood mononuclear cells (PBMCs), sampled at new diagnosis, from a patient treated with antithyroid drugs. These receptors came from a woman between 18 and 29 years old with Graves disease.

The chain links TRBV4-3 to TRBJ2-7; D gene ambiguous. This CDR3 is built from 13 residues. V was cut by 3 bases and J by 6 bases, with 12 bases left in between. Germline CDR1 is LGHNA and CDR2 is YSLEER. The CDR3 protein is CASSQRSLGEQYF. In DNA form, the CDR3 reads TGCGCCAGCAGCCAGAGAAGTCTCGGCGAGCAGTACTTC.

This clonotype was picked up a small number of times. This sequence joins TRBV9 and TRBJ2-1, with TRBD2 identical over 11 bases. With 0 bases clipped from V and 4 bases from J, the junction kept 6 bases outside the gene matches. Germline assignment: CDR1 SGDLS and CDR2 YYNGEE. CDR3 size: 17 residues. In DNA form, the CDR3 reads TGTGCCAGCAGCGTAGCTAGGGCTAGCGGGGGGTACAATGAGCAGTTCTTC. It translates to CASSVARASGGYNEQFF.

At least ten counts were recorded for this clonotype. The rearrangement uses TRBV2 and TRBJ2-1, with TRBD1 matching 10 bases. The CDR3 sequence is 13 residues long. The germline CDR1 and CDR2 sequences are SNHLY and FYNNEI. V lost 8 bases to trimming and J lost 8 bases; unmatched junction nucleotides: 6. CDR3 in amino acids: CASGDRGGDEQFF. The CDR3 DNA reads as TGTGCCAGCGGGGACAGGGGAGGCGATGAGCAGTTCTTC.

Many counts were recorded for this clonotype. Here the CDR3 DNA reads TGTGCCTGGAGCTCCCACACAGGGAACACTGAAGCTTTCTTT. Translated, it gives CAWSSHTGNTEAFF. The chain uses TRBV30 and TRBJ1-1; possibly TRBD1 for D (5 bases). From germline, CDR1 is GTSNPN and CDR2 SVGIG (reference sequence). V lost 3 bases and J lost 1, with 12 bases in between. The CDR3 spans 14 residues.

V usage is TRBV4-1 and J usage is TRBJ1-1; 9 bases fit TRBD1. V shed 1 base, J shed 4 bases, and the junction held 4 bases outside the gene matches. CDR1 MGHRA and CDR2 YSYEKL come from the germline V gene. CDR3 length equals 15 residues. CDR3 nucleotides: TGCGCCAGCAGCCAAGGGGACAGGGTTGGCACTGAAGCTTTCTTT. Its translation is CASSQGDRVGTEAFF.

Comment on this clonotype: The CDR3 end shows no conserved phenylalanine or tryptophan, and so a read error is likely. V and J are TRBV9 and TRBJ1-3; D is undetermined. V shed 0 bases and J shed 4 bases, with 11 bases lying between them. CDR1 is SGDLS and CDR2 is YYNGEE in the germline V gene. The CDR3 is 15 amino acids. For the CDR3, the DNA is TGTGCCAGCAGCGTAGCCTCCCGCGCGGGAAACACCATATATTCT. Translation: CASSVASRAGNTIYS.

The sample holds one count of this clonotype. This sequence joins TRBV6-1 and TRBJ2-7; 12 bases fit TRBD2. In germline, CDR1 is MNHNS, CDR2 SASEGT. CDR3 length equals 17 residues. Trimming cost V 6 bases and J 6 bases; bases outside gene matches: 15. DNA for the CDR3: TGTGCCAGCAGCCTCGGGACTAGCGGGTTCCTCCCTGGCGAGCAGTACTTC. Its protein is CASSLGTSGFLPGEQYF.

The chain is built from TRBV4-2 and TRBJ1-5; tentative D call: TRBD1 (5 bases). The ends were cut back, 0 bases at V and 6 bases at J, with 15 bases in the middle. Per the germline V gene, CDR1 is LGHNA and CDR2 is YNFKEQ. The CDR3 has 16 residues. The CDR3 spells CASSQDVQGGRQPQHF. For the CDR3, the DNA is TGTGCCAGCAGCCAAGATGTCCAGGGAGGTCGTCAGCCCCAGCATTTT.

In its sample, this clonotype was seen a few times. A read error is possible here, since a much larger clone lies one base away. V is TRBV2 and J is TRBJ2-7; no firm D call. Per germline, CDR1 SNHLY and CDR2 FYNNEI. The CDR3 length is 12 residues. As DNA, the CDR3 is TGTGCCAGCAGTGAAGATCTGTACGGGCAGTACTTC. This sequence encodes CASSEDLYGQYF.

Worth noting for this clonotype: One end of the junction fails to match germline, which may point to a read error. The genes are TRBV28 and TRBJ2-7; D perhaps matches TRBD2 (5 bases). This CDR3 contains 15 residues. In germline, CDR1 is MDHEN, CDR2 SYDVKM. The chain's CDR3 is CVSKFAGVSSYEQYF. CDR3 coding DNA: TGTGTCAGCAAGTTCGCCGGGGTAAGCTCCTACGAGCAGTACTTC.

This clonotype was found many times. The chain joins TRBV3-1 to TRBJ2-3, with 11 bases matching TRBD2. CDR1 is LGHDT, CDR2 YNNKEL, per germline (reference sequence). Trimming removed 2 bases from V and 2 bases from J; junction bases left unmatched: 3. The CDR3 has 16 amino acids. The CDR3 DNA reads as TGTGCCAGCAGCCAAATAGCGGGAGGGGCCACAGATACGCAGTATTTT. Translation: CASSQIAGGATDTQYF.

This clonotype was counted a few times. This chain connects TRBV25-1 to TRBJ1-2; a possible D gene is TRBD1 (6 bases). V was clipped by 3 bases and J by 0 bases, with 11 bases between them. This CDR3 is built from 15 residues. Germline V gene data show CDR1 as MGHDK and CDR2 as SYGVNS. CDR3 DNA sequence: TGTGCCAGCAGTGATGGGGGCAGAGCTAACTATGGCTACACCTTC. It yields the protein CASSDGGRANYGYTF.

V and J are TRBV4-1 and TRBJ2-3; D possibly corresponds to TRBD1 (6 bases). The CDR3 is 14 residues long. V lost 4 bases and J 2 bases, leaving 10 bases between the germline ends. Germline CDR1 MGHRA, CDR2 YSYEKL. CDR3 protein: CASSPQGFTDTQYF. In nucleotides, the CDR3 is TGCGCCAGCAGCCCACAGGGCTTCACAGATACGCAGTATTTT.

This clonotype has a count of ten or more. The CDR3 region is CASSLSAVGNTIYF. CDR3 DNA sequence: TGTGCCAGCAGTTTGTCGGCAGTTGGAAACACCATATATTTT. The chain combines TRBV28 with TRBJ1-3; unclear D gene. V lost 3 bases, J lost 3 bases, and 9 bases lay in between. The CDR3 totals 14 residues. The germline gives CDR1 MDHEN, CDR2 SYDVKM.

This clonotype was seen a handful of times. A much larger clone lies a single base off, so this may be a read error. This sequence joins TRBV20-1 and TRBJ2-1, with 10 bases matching TRBD2. Trimming took 3 bases from V and 16 from J; bases not matched to a gene: 15. Germline V lookup: CDR1 DFQATT, CDR2 SNEGSKA (reference sequence). The CDR3 contains 14 residues. The CDR3 region is CSASPGLASQSIFF. DNA of the CDR3: TGCAGTGCTAGCCCGGGACTAGCGTCTCAAAGTATATTCTTC.

The rearrangement links TRBV19 to TRBJ2-5; D may be TRBD1 or TRBD2 (5 bases each). Germline assignment: CDR1 LNHDA and CDR2 SQIVND (reference sequence). V gave up 4 bases and J gave up 4 bases, with 10 bases separating them. The CDR3 runs to 13 residues. The CDR3 DNA reads TGTGCCAGTAGTACGGGGCTGAGAGAGACCCAGTACTTC. Protein product: CASSTGLRETQYF.

In its sample, this clonotype was seen many times. The V call is TRBV11-2, the J call TRBJ2-7; the D gene is possibly TRBD2 (6 bases). Trimming pared 5 bases from V and 7 bases from J, leaving 18 bases between. Germline assignment: CDR1 SGHAT and CDR2 FQNNGV. The CDR3 is 14 residues long. The CDR3 nucleotides are TGTGCCAGCAGCGTTTTCGGGAGAGTGGGTGAGCAGTACTTC. This gives the protein CASSVFGRVGEQYF.

This clonotype was counted only a few times. In nucleotides, the CDR3 is TGTGCCAGCAGCTTAGACGGGCTAGCGGCACCCAGCTCCTACAATGAGCAGTTCTTC. This gives the protein CASSLDGLAAPSSYNEQFF. The J gene is TRBJ2-1, the V gene TRBV11-3, with 7 positions matching TRBD2. With V trimmed by 0 bases and J by 0 bases, 11 bases remained unmatched. The CDR3 runs 19 residues. From germline, CDR1 is SGHNT and CDR2 YENEEA. Full variable domain (remainder filled in from reference TRBV11-3 and TRBJ2-1): EAGVVQSPRYKIIEKKQPVAFWCNPISGHNTLYWYLQNLGQGPELLIRYENEEAVDDSQLPKDRFSAERLKGVDSTLKIQPAELGDSAVYLCASSLDGLAAPSSYNEQFFGPGTRLTVL.

This clonotype has just a few counts. The chain links TRBV12-5 to TRBJ2-2, with 13 nucleotides matching TRBD2. CDR3 length equals 16 residues. Germline V gene sequence: CDR1 LGHNT, CDR2 FRNRAP. V gave up 4 bases and J gave up 7 bases; unmatched junction bases: 6. Here the CDR3 DNA reads TGTGCTAGTGGTTATGGACTAGCGGGAGATCACGGGGAGCTGTTTTTT. Residues: CASGYGLAGDHGELFF. Drawing the rest from reference TRBV12-5 and TRBJ2-2, the complete variable domain is DARVTQTPRHKVTEMGQEVTMRCQPILGHNTVFWYRQTMMQGLELLAYFRNRAPLDDSGMPKDRFSAEMPDATLATLKIQPSEPRDSAVYFCASGYGLAGDHGELFFGEGSRLTVL.

This clonotype was counted a few times. A much larger clonotype is one base distant, so this may be a read error. A read error is likely, as this CDR3 ends without the conserved phenylalanine or tryptophan. The V gene is TRBV12-3 or TRBV12-4, the J gene TRBJ2-5; unclear D gene. The CDR3 consists of 13 residues. V was trimmed by 2 bases and J by 2 bases, leaving 6 bases between them. The CDR3 DNA reads as TGTGCCAGCAGTTTAATAGGTCAAGAGACCCAGTACCTC. Amino acids: CASSLIGQETQYL.

This clonotype was seen repeatedly, ten times or more. The CDR3: CASSLGGPSYNEQFF. CDR3 nucleotide sequence: TGTGCCAGCAGCTTAGGTGGGCCCTCCTACAATGAGCAGTTCTTC. This sequence joins TRBV28 and TRBJ2-1; no clear D. This CDR3 region has 15 residues. Germline CDR1 is MDHEN and CDR2 is SYDVKM. V gave up 6 bases and J gave up 0 bases, with 12 bases separating them. Combining the CDR3 with reference TRBV28 and TRBJ2-1 gives the whole variable domain DVKVTQSSRYLVKRTGEKVFLECVQDMDHENMFWYRQDPGLGLRLIYFSYDVKMKEKGDIPEGYSVSREKKERFSLILESASTNQTSMYLCASSLGGPSYNEQFFGPGTRLTVL.

The chain employs TRBV29-1 and TRBJ2-5; TRBD1 agrees at 10 bases. Germline V gene sequence: CDR1 SQVTM, CDR2 ANQGSEA. The J segment lost 4 bases and the V segment lost 7 bases, leaving 0 bases of the junction unmatched. The CDR3 length is 11 residues. CDR3 bases: TGCAGCGGGGACAGGGGAGAGACCCAGTACTTC. Protein sequence: CSGDRGETQYF. Full variable domain (missing parts from reference TRBV29-1 and TRBJ2-5): SAVISQKPSRDICQRGTSLTIQCQVDSQVTMMFWYRQQPGQSLTLIATANQGSEATYESGFVIDKFPISRPNLTFSTLTVSNMSPEDSSIYLCSGDRGETQYFGPGTRLLVL.

This clonotype appeared many times. This rearrangement joins TRBV20-1 to TRBJ2-5; 12 bases are shared with TRBD1. V shed 3 bases and J 4 bases; nucleotides not matched to a gene: 0. The CDR3 loop spans 13 amino acids. Per germline, CDR1 DFQATT and CDR2 SNEGSKA (reference sequence). CDR3 protein: CSARGQGAETQYF. In DNA, the CDR3 is TGCAGTGCTAGGGGACAGGGGGCAGAGACCCAGTACTTC.